Listed here are 31 T cell receptor beta chains from one sample, sequenced in a study of siplizumab effects on memory and regulatory T cells. Sequencing used immunoSEQ multiplex PCR; TCRdb keeps in-frame clones, though not all of them. The sample lists 100,000 or so clones, 92% occurring once. The sequenced sample consisted of Tregs sorted from blood. Source of these receptors: a human donor in good health.

This chain uses TRBV6-6 with TRBJ2-7; 9 bases are a match to TRBD1. V lost 4 bases and J lost 7; bases outside the gene matches: 8. CDR1 is MNHNY, CDR2 SVGAGI, per germline (reference sequence). This CDR3 comprises 14 residues. The CDR3 loop reads CASSLDRGKGEQYF. The CDR3 DNA reads as TGTGCCAGCAGTTTGGACAGGGGAAAGGGGGAGCAGTACTTC.

V and J are TRBV19 and TRBJ2-1; D uncertain. Trimming took 4 bases from V and 9 from J, leaving 7 bases between them. This CDR3 region has 11 residues. Germline loops: CDR1 LNHDA, CDR2 SQIVND (reference sequence). CDR3 DNA sequence: TGTGCCAGTAGTAGCTCATTTGAGCAGTTCTTC. Protein product: CASSSSFEQFF.

The rearrangement joins TRBV6-5 to TRBJ2-2; D possibly corresponds to TRBD2 (6 bases). Trimming removed 6 bases at V and 2 bases at J, with 13 bases between. From germline, CDR1 is MNHEY and CDR2 SVGAGI. CDR3 length: 15 residues. The DNA for the CDR3 is TGTGCCAGCAGGCCGTGGGGGGATAACACCGGGGAGCTGTTTTTT. Protein product: CASRPWGDNTGELFF.

V usage is TRBV7-2 and J usage is TRBJ1-4, with D possibly matching TRBD1 (5 bases). Germline V gene data show CDR1 as SGHTA and CDR2 as FQGNSA. Trimming cost V 5 bases and J 0 bases, with 13 bases left between them. The CDR3 extends over 16 amino acids. CDR3 DNA sequence: TGTGCCAGCAGCCCAATGGGGGTTGCAACTAATGAAAAACTGTTTTTT. This sequence encodes CASSPMGVATNEKLFF.

The chain carries TRBV4-2 and TRBJ2-5, with TRBD1 as a possible D gene (6 bases). This CDR3 is built from 14 residues. V shed 4 bases and J shed 5 bases, with 14 bases lying between them. The germline gives CDR1 LGHNA, CDR2 YNFKEQ. The CDR3 reads CASSRSPTGETQYF. The CDR3 nucleotides are TGTGCCAGCAGCCGGAGTCCAACAGGGGAGACCCAGTACTTC.

The gene calls are TRBV4-1 and TRBJ2-3, with no clear D. Germline CDR1 and CDR2: MGHRA and YSYEKL. This CDR3 has 17 residues. V lost 3 bases to trimming and J lost 2 bases, with 18 bases between them. CDR3 region: CASSHPSRGIDTDTQYF. CDR3 DNA sequence: TGCGCCAGCAGCCACCCCAGCCGAGGAATCGACACAGATACGCAGTATTTT.

This clone is a singleton in its sample. V usage is TRBV5-1 and J usage is TRBJ2-3, with a possible D match to TRBD1 (5 bases). The CDR3 is 15 amino acids. Germline CDR1 and CDR2: SGHRS and YFSETQ. V shed 1 base and J shed 4 bases, with 13 bases lying between them. Here the CDR3 DNA reads TGCGCCAGCAGCTTGATTGGGCAGGGTCCAGATACGCAGTATTTT. Translation: CASSLIGQGPDTQYF.

The chain has TRBV7-3 and TRBJ2-4; maybe TRBD2 (5 bases). Germline V lookup: CDR1 SGHTA, CDR2 FQGTGA. The CDR3 is made up of 16 amino acids. Trimming removed 6 bases at V and 2 bases at J, with 17 bases between. The CDR3: CASSTRKGWTKNIQYF. The CDR3 DNA reads as TGTGCCAGCAGTACTAGGAAGGGTTGGACCAAAAACATTCAGTACTTC.

The V gene is TRBV2, the J gene TRBJ2-7, with D possibly TRBD2 on 5 matching bases. This CDR3 contains 11 residues. V was trimmed by 4 bases and J by 13 bases, leaving 14 bases between them. CDR1 is SNHLY, CDR2 FYNNEI, per germline. The CDR3, as DNA: TGTGCCAGCAGTGCGCGGGCGGTGGGCTACTTC. Encoded protein: CASSARAVGYF. The whole variable domain, remainder taken from reference TRBV2 and TRBJ2-7, is EPEVTQTPSHQVTQMGQEVILRCVPISNHLYFYWYRQILGQKVEFLVSFYNNEISEKSEIFDDQFSVERPDGSNFTLKIRSTKLEDSAMYFCASSARAVGYFGPGTRLTVT.

This chain connects TRBV5-1 to TRBJ1-4, with D hard to call. Trimming left V 5 bases short and J 7 bases short, with 9 bases between. Germline V lookup: CDR1 SGHRS, CDR2 YFSETQ. CDR3 size: 12 residues. This CDR3 is CASSSGSEKLFF. The CDR3 DNA reads TGCGCCAGCAGTTCGGGAAGTGAAAAACTGTTTTTT.

The rearrangement links TRBV27 to TRBJ1-4, with TRBD1 matching over 8 bases. In germline, CDR1 is MNHEY, CDR2 SMNVEV (reference sequence). Trimming cost V 5 bases and J 5 bases; bases outside gene matches: 7. The CDR3 covers 15 residues. The CDR3 spells CASSRKRDRNEKLFF. The CDR3 DNA follows: TGTGCCAGCAGTCGTAAAAGGGACAGGAATGAAAAACTGTTTTTT.

The chain combines TRBV5-1 with TRBJ1-2; 9 bases agree with TRBD1. The CDR3 has 14 amino acids. V dropped 5 bases and J dropped 6; count of bases not matched to a gene: 8. Germline V gives CDR1 SGHRS, CDR2 YFSETQ. For the CDR3, the DNA is TGCGCCAGCAGTAACAGGGGGCGCGGCGATGGCTACACCTTC. It is translated as CASSNRGRGDGYTF. Drawing the rest from reference TRBV5-1 and TRBJ1-2, the complete variable domain is KAGVTQTPRYLIKTRGQQVTLSCSPISGHRSVSWYQQTPGQGLQFLFEYFSETQRNKGNFPGRFSGRQFSNSRSEMNVSTLELGDSALYLCASSNRGRGDGYTFGSGTRLTVV.

The chain couples TRBV5-1 to TRBJ2-3, with 8 bases that match TRBD2. The CDR3 has 16 residues. J lost 2 bases, V lost 1 base, and 6 bases had no gene match. Germline V lookup: CDR1 SGHRS, CDR2 YFSETQ. CDR3 sequence: CASSLIASGPTDTQYF. The CDR3 DNA reads as TGCGCCAGCAGCTTGATAGCTAGCGGGCCCACAGATACGCAGTATTTT.

This sequence joins TRBV10-3 and TRBJ2-7; 10 positions agree with TRBD2. V shed 4 bases, J shed 2 bases, and the junction held 14 bases outside the gene matches. This CDR3 is 18 amino acids long. Looked up from germline, CDR1 is ENHRY and CDR2 is SYGVKD. DNA of the CDR3: TGTGCCATCAGTGGGATACTAATTAGCGGGAGGACGACCTACGAGCAGTACTTC. This codes for CAISGILISGRTTYEQYF.

As for this clone: This sequence may be a read error, since a much larger clone differs from it by one base. The CDR3 loop is CASSSDRNTRELFF. CDR3 nucleotides: TGTGCCAGCTCCTCGGACAGAAACACCAGGGAGCTGTTTTTT. The chain uses TRBV18 and TRBJ2-2; maybe TRBD1 (6 bases). CDR3 length: 14 residues. Germline CDR1 is KGHSH and CDR2 is LQKENI.

This rearrangement joins TRBV7-6 to TRBJ2-7; possibly TRBD2 for D (5 bases). Trimming cost V 8 bases and J 6 bases, with 20 bases left between them. Per the germline V gene, CDR1 is SGHVS and CDR2 is FNYEAQ. This CDR3 spans 14 amino acids. The CDR3 protein is CASARPGLSGEQYF. The CDR3 DNA reads as TGTGCCAGCGCAAGGCCGGGTTTAAGCGGCGAGCAGTACTTC.

This clone was seen a single time. The chain combines TRBV28 with TRBJ1-2; D is undetermined. The CDR3 sequence is 13 residues long. The germline V and J ends were trimmed by 3 bases and 0 bases, with 5 bases remaining between them. In germline, CDR1 is MDHEN, CDR2 SYDVKM. CDR3 bases: TGTGCCAGCAGTTTTCCCCCTAACTATGGCTACACCTTC. Protein product: CASSFPPNYGYTF.

This sequence joins TRBV28 and TRBJ2-7, with D tentatively TRBD1 (6 bases). The CDR3 covers 16 residues. Looked up from germline, CDR1 is MDHEN and CDR2 is SYDVKM. V was clipped by 2 bases and J by 0 bases, with 14 bases between them. The CDR3 reads CASSLLGQLSSYEQYF. DNA of the CDR3: TGTGCCAGCAGTTTACTCGGACAGTTAAGCTCCTACGAGCAGTACTTC.

V and J are TRBV10-1 and TRBJ1-1; 8 positions agree with TRBD1. V gave up 6 bases and J gave up 5 bases; unmatched junction bases: 8. The CDR3 has 14 amino acids. Per the germline V gene, CDR1 is WNHNN and CDR2 is SYGVQD (reference sequence). CDR3 nucleotides: TGCGCCAGCAGGAAAGGACAGGGCGAAACTGAAGCTTTCTTT. Translated: CASRKGQGETEAFF.

This chain links TRBV28 with TRBJ2-1; no clear D. V was trimmed by 3 bases and J by 0 bases, leaving 12 bases between them. This CDR3 comprises 16 residues. From germline, CDR1 is MDHEN and CDR2 SYDVKM. CDR3 in DNA: TGTGCCAGCAGTTTCGGGCTAGTACTCTCCTACAATGAGCAGTTCTTC. Translating it yields CASSFGLVLSYNEQFF.

This clone was observed at least ten times. The genes are TRBV5-4 and TRBJ2-1, with TRBD2 matching over 13 bases. V was pared by 0 bases and J by 4 bases, with 4 bases of the junction left unmatched. CDR3 length equals 17 residues. Germline V gene sequence: CDR1 SGHNT, CDR2 YYREEE (reference sequence). This CDR3 reads CASSLGSGLAGYNEQFF. In DNA form, the CDR3 reads TGTGCCAGCAGCTTGGGGTCGGGACTAGCGGGGTACAATGAGCAGTTCTTC. Using reference TRBV5-4 and TRBJ2-1 for the parts outside the CDR3, the full variable domain is ETGVTQSPTHLIKTRGQQVTLRCSSQSGHNTVSWYQQALGQGPQFIFQYYREEENGRGNFPPRFSGLQFPNYSSELNVNALELDDSALYLCASSLGSGLAGYNEQFFGPGTRLTVL.

V and J are TRBV5-4 and TRBJ2-1, with D tentatively TRBD2 (6 bases). V gave up 0 bases and J gave up 6 bases, with 10 bases separating them. CDR1 SGHNT and CDR2 YYREEE come from the germline V gene (reference sequence). The CDR3 has 14 amino acids. CDR3 sequence (DNA): TGTGCCAGCAGCTTGGACCTAGCGCGCAATGAGCAGTTCTTC. Its translation: CASSLDLARNEQFF.

The V and J genes are TRBV2 and TRBJ2-5; D is unclear. Between the trimmed V and J ends, which lost 8 bases and 4 bases, there was a span of 14 bases. Germline V gives CDR1 SNHLY, CDR2 FYNNEI. The CDR3 runs 13 residues. CDR3 coding DNA: TGTGCCAGCCAAGGAGACAATCCAGAGACCCAGTACTTC. Translation: CASQGDNPETQYF. Full variable domain (missing parts from reference TRBV2 and TRBJ2-5): EPEVTQTPSHQVTQMGQEVILRCVPISNHLYFYWYRQILGQKVEFLVSFYNNEISEKSEIFDDQFSVERPDGSNFTLKIRSTKLEDSAMYFCASQGDNPETQYFGPGTRLLVL.

V usage is TRBV28 and J usage is TRBJ2-5, with TRBD2 identical over 10 bases. CDR1 and CDR2 (germline): MDHEN, SYDVKM. With 4 bases clipped from V and 6 bases from J, the junction kept 11 bases outside the gene matches. This CDR3 comprises 16 residues. The CDR3 DNA follows: TGTGCCAGCAGTTCCCCTGCTAGCGGGAGTACGAAGACCCAGTACTTC. Translated, it gives CASSSPASGSTKTQYF.

V and J are TRBV23-1 and TRBJ2-2; 9 bases align to TRBD1. TRBV23-1 is known as an ORF, though its function is uncertain. This CDR3 spans 17 amino acids. V lost 3 bases to trimming and J lost 4 bases; unmatched junction nucleotides: 9. In DNA form, the CDR3 reads TGCGCCAGCAGTCACCCCGACAGGGGGATCTCCACCGGGGAGCTGTTTTTT. This sequence encodes CASSHPDRGISTGELFF.

This chain joins TRBV15 and TRBJ2-7, with D hard to call. Trimming took 3 bases from V and 6 from J, leaving 12 bases between them. CDR1 is LNHNV and CDR2 is YYDKDF in the germline V gene (reference sequence). This CDR3 comprises 13 residues. CDR3: CATSSLKIGEQYF. The CDR3 region has the DNA TGTGCCACCAGCAGTCTCAAGATCGGCGAGCAGTACTTC.

This chain links TRBV27 with TRBJ2-6, with D perhaps TRBD1 or TRBD2 (5 bases each). Germline CDR1 is MNHEY and CDR2 is SMNVEV (reference sequence). The CDR3 has 16 residues. V was trimmed by 5 bases and J by 4 bases, leaving 15 bases between them. The chain's CDR3 is CASSLHSRDGANVLTF. The CDR3 coding sequence is TGTGCCAGCAGTCTTCACTCTCGGGACGGGGCCAACGTCCTGACTTTC.

The chain uses TRBV5-1 and TRBJ2-7; 7 nucleotides match TRBD1. The junction had 8 bases not matched to a gene; V was cut back by 1 base and J by 4 bases. Germline CDR1 is SGHRS and CDR2 is YFSETQ. The CDR3 totals 15 residues. CDR3 nucleotide sequence: TGCGCCAGCAGCTTGTCCGCAGGGGGAATGTACGAGCAGTACTTC. Translation: CASSLSAGGMYEQYF.

The chain joins TRBV5-1 to TRBJ1-2; TRBD1 matches 11 bases. Trimming cost V 4 bases and J 2 bases; bases outside gene matches: 7. CDR1 SGHRS and CDR2 YFSETQ come from the germline V gene. CDR3 length: 16 residues. CDR3 sequence reads: CASSTGTGGSNYGYTF. The CDR3 bases are TGCGCCAGCAGCACCGGGACAGGGGGTTCCAACTATGGCTACACCTTC.

This chain's CDR3 is CASSTRTSGRSFLSYEQYF. In DNA, the CDR3 is TGTGCCAGCAGCACCCGGACTAGCGGGAGGTCGTTTCTATCCTACGAGCAGTACTTC. The V gene is TRBV11-2, the J gene TRBJ2-7; 14 bases map to TRBD2. Germline assignment: CDR1 SGHAT and CDR2 FQNNGV. This CDR3 is 19 amino acids long. V lost 5 bases, J lost 1 base, and 13 bases stayed unmatched.

CDR3 residues: CASSPRGGEINEQFF. Written as DNA, the CDR3 is TGTGCCAGCTCACCGAGGGGCGGTGAAATAAATGAGCAGTTCTTC. The J gene is TRBJ2-1, the V gene TRBV18; D tentatively fits TRBD1 or TRBD2 (5 bases each). Trimming removed 3 bases from V and 7 bases from J, with 16 bases in between. This CDR3 region has 15 residues. CDR1 is KGHSH, CDR2 LQKENI, per germline.